This TCR beta chain was captured in a study of T-cell memory formation after mild COVID-19. Study-wide background: Largely donor-specific TCR clusters were found. Overall study results and limits: Clones contracting over day 15 to 85 were CD4/CD8 balanced, with later expanders leaning CD4+.

TCRdb used MiXCR to reprocess the 5' RACE reads, holding one entry per CDR3 protein. The sample gives about 140,000 distinct CDR3 sequences, 14% of which show up once; about 26% is in the top ten. On this clonotype itself: What it binds is not known.

Germline V gene lookup returns CDR1 SGDLS and CDR2 YYNGEE. The CDR3 spans 14 residues. Trimming removed 0 bases from V and 7 bases from J, with 14 bases in between. V gene TRBV9 combines with J gene TRBJ2-7; D assignment may be TRBD1 or TRBD2 (6 bases each). The sequencing sample was made of PBMCs or a T cell subset sorted from them (not recorded which). This clonotype originated in an adult woman who had mild COVID-19 (a few samples of this study predate the infection). Cell type and time point are not known. CDR3 in amino acids: CASSVGEGGREQYF. The CDR3 bases are TGTGCCAGCAGCGTAGGTGAGGGGGGCCGAGAGCAGTACTTC.